The 27 T cell receptor beta chains listed next were all sequenced from one sample in a study of T cells in women clearing cervical HPV infection. Assay: immunoSEQ multiplex PCR; the TCRdb copy retains only in-frame clones and omits some. In all, the sample yields 30,000 to 35,000 clones. Source material: blood buffy coat. These receptors all stem from a woman aged 18 to 75 with a cervical HPV16 infection that either progressed to CIN3+ or cleared (not recorded which).

Comment on this clone: Read coverage stops 3 residues before the CDR3 terminus; the germline J gene supplies the remainder. The chain uses TRBV7-6 and TRBJ1-1, with D maybe TRBD1 (5 bases). CDR3 size: 18 residues. Deletions cut 0 bases from V and 0 bases from J, with 17 bases between. CDR1 SGHVS and CDR2 FNYEAQ come from the germline V gene. The CDR3 loop reads CASSLALSEQAVNTEAFF. The CDR3 DNA, read in part, is TGTGCCAGCAGCTTAGCGCTATCCGAACAGGCAGTGAACACTGAA. The full variable domain, its missing parts supplied by reference TRBV7-6 and TRBJ1-1, is GAGVSQSPRYKVTKRGQDVALRCDPISGHVSLYWYRQALGQGPEFLTYFNYEAQQDKSGLPNDRFSAERPEGSISTLTIQRTEQRDSAMYRCASSLALSEQAVNTEAFFGQGTRLTVV.

Concerning this clone itself: The DNA ends 3 residues before the CDR3 does, and the rest of the CDR3 is filled in from the germline J gene. V is TRBV20-1 and J is TRBJ2-2, with a tentative D call TRBD2 (6 bases). V lost 3 bases and J 2 bases, leaving 10 bases between the germline ends. Germline assignment: CDR1 DFQATT and CDR2 SNEGSKA (reference sequence). CDR3 length: 14 residues. CDR3 loop: CSARGTQNTGELFF. Incomplete CDR3 DNA: TGCAGTGCTAGGGGGACTCAAAACACCGGGGAG.

A note on this clone: Coverage ceases 3 residues before the CDR3 finishes, and the germline J gene fills in the end. The chain carries TRBV14 and TRBJ2-5, with a weak D call TRBD1 (6 bases). From germline, CDR1 is SGHDN and CDR2 FVKESK. The CDR3 consists of 12 residues. V gave up 8 bases and J gave up 3 bases, with 10 bases separating them. CDR3 bases read: TGTGCCAGCTCCTGGACAGAAGAGACC. Translation gives CASSWTEET. From start to end, the CDR3 is CASSWTEETQYF. The full variable domain, in which reference TRBV14 and TRBJ2-5 provide the parts outside the CDR3, is EAGVTQFPSHSVIEKGQTVTLRCDPISGHDNLYWYRRVMGKEIKFLLHFVKESKQDESGMPNNRFLAERTGGTYSTLKVQPAELEDSGVYFCASSWTEETQYFGPGTRLLVL.

In regard to this clone: The read ends 3 residues before the CDR3 terminus; that terminus is restored from the germline J gene. V usage is TRBV19 and J usage is TRBJ2-3; 8 bases match TRBD2. The trim removed 3 bases at V and 5 bases at J, leaving 4 bases unmatched. The CDR3 extends over 14 amino acids. The germline V gene encodes CDR1 LNHDA and CDR2 SQIVND (reference sequence). The CDR3 loop reads CASSMSLAGDTQYF. The covered CDR3 bases are TGTGCCAGTAGTATGTCTCTAGCGGGAGATACG.

About this clone itself: The CDR3 end is not reached by the read, which stops 3 residues before it; the germline J gene fills it in. The chain recombines TRBV6-4 with TRBJ2-1; 10 bases align to TRBD2. Germline V gene lookup returns CDR1 MRHNA and CDR2 SNTAGT. V was pared by 4 bases and J by 6 bases, with 6 bases of the junction left unmatched. CDR3 length equals 15 residues. The covered CDR3 bases are TGTGCCAGCAGTGCTGGGTCTAGCGGGAGCAATGAG. Its translation is CASSAGSSGSNE. The full CDR3 protein is CASSAGSSGSNEQFF.

Turning to this clone: One junction end disagrees with the germline gene, perhaps due to a read error. Read data end 3 residues before the CDR3 end; the end is taken from the germline J gene. The chain links TRBV2 to TRBJ1-1, with 8 positions matching TRBD1. Germline CDR1 is SNHLY and CDR2 is FYNNEI. CDR3 length: 15 amino acids. CDR3 sequence: CTSRARQGTNTEAFF. The DNA read from the CDR3 is TGTACCAGCAGGGCGCGACAGGGGACGAACACTGAA.

Points on this clone: The CDR3 extends 3 residues past the end of the read, so its final part is completed from the germline J gene. The chain recombines TRBV30 with TRBJ1-1, with no clear D. Germline V CDR1 and CDR2: GTSNPN, SVGIG (reference sequence). The CDR3 is 12 amino acids. V was cut by 5 bases and J by 4 bases, with 11 bases left in between. This CDR3 is CAWGARGTEAFF. CDR3 DNA (partial): TGTGCCTGGGGAGCGCGGGGCACTGAA.

As to this clone: Sequencing ends 3 residues short of the CDR3 end; the germline J gene provides the rest. The rearrangement links TRBV6-1 to TRBJ1-3, with D possibly TRBD1 on 5 matching bases. Trimming stripped 0 bases from V and 2 bases from J, with 8 bases between. The V gene's germline CDR1 is MNHNS and CDR2 SASEGT. The CDR3 has 15 residues. The CDR3 sequence is CASSEAEGAGNTIYF. Partial CDR3 DNA: TGTGCCAGCAGTGAAGCAGAAGGGGCTGGAAACACC.

On this clone: The observed sequence ends 3 residues before the CDR3 terminus, with the missing tail filled in from the germline J gene. This rearrangement joins TRBV20-1 to TRBJ1-5; tentatively, D is TRBD1 (6 bases). This CDR3 spans 13 amino acids. The germline V gene encodes CDR1 DFQATT and CDR2 SNEGSKA (reference sequence). The ends were cut back, 6 bases at V and 1 base at J, with 10 bases in the middle. The CDR3 loop reads CSARQASNQPQHF. The covered CDR3 bases are TGCAGTGCAAGACAGGCAAGCAATCAGCCC.

Note on this clone: The read gets to within 3 residues of the CDR3 end, and the germline J gene fills in the rest. The chain couples TRBV25-1 to TRBJ2-7; D unclear. V was shortened by 4 bases and J by 6 bases, with 13 bases between the two germline ends. The V gene's germline CDR1 is MGHDK and CDR2 SYGVNS. The length of the CDR3 is 13 residues. The CDR3: CASSGALDSEQYF. Incomplete CDR3 DNA: TGTGCCAGCAGTGGAGCACTTGACTCCGAG.

CDR3 sequence: CASKRSPANTGELFF. The part of the CDR3 DNA that was read is TGTGCCAGCAAACGTAGCCCGGCGAACACCGGGGAG. This chain links TRBV6-2 or TRBV6-3 with TRBJ2-2; D is undetermined. The read ends 3 residues shy of where the CDR3 ends; the end is completed using the germline J gene. Per germline, CDR1 MNHEY and CDR2 SVGEGT. Trimming pared 7 bases from V and 0 bases from J, leaving 12 bases between. The CDR3 totals 15 residues.

For this clone: The read terminates 3 residues before the CDR3 end, so the remaining end is supplied by the germline J gene. V usage is TRBV19 and J usage is TRBJ2-3; weak D call: TRBD1 (6 bases). Looked up from germline, CDR1 is LNHDA and CDR2 is SQIVND (reference sequence). Trimming removed 9 bases at V and 5 bases at J, with 15 bases between. This CDR3 comprises 13 residues. The CDR3 protein is CASGQGQGDTQYF. The sequenced part of the CDR3 DNA is TGTGCCAGCGGGCAGGGGCAAGGAGATACG.

Notes on this clone: The read terminates 3 residues ahead of where the CDR3 ends, so the germline J gene completes it. This chain links TRBV2 with TRBJ1-5, with TRBD1 matching over 8 bases. Germline lookup yields CDR1 SNHLY and CDR2 FYNNEI. The junction had 6 bases not matched to a gene; V was cut back by 6 bases and J by 5 bases. There are 14 residues in the CDR3. This chain's CDR3 is CASRAGGTDQPQHF. The sequenced CDR3 bases are TGTGCCAGCAGGGCAGGGGGCACGGATCAGCCC.

About this clone: The read is 3 residues too short to cover the CDR3 end, so that end is filled in from the germline J gene. The rearrangement joins TRBV20-1 to TRBJ1-5; a possible D gene is TRBD1 (6 bases). V was shortened by 1 base and J by 5 bases, with 12 bases between the two germline ends. CDR1 is DFQATT, CDR2 SNEGSKA, per germline (reference sequence). The CDR3 has 14 residues. CDR3 bases read: TGCAGTGCTAGAGTTCAACAGGGCCATCAGCCC. This translates into CSARVQQGHQP. From start to end, the CDR3 is CSARVQQGHQPQHF.

As for this clone: The read comes to an end 3 residues before the CDR3 does, leaving the germline J gene to fill in the end. The rearrangement joins TRBV5-6 to TRBJ1-2, with 7 bases matching TRBD1. The CDR3 length is 14 residues. Looked up from germline, CDR1 is SGHDT and CDR2 is YYEEEE. J was trimmed by 6 bases and V by 2 bases; bases with no gene match: 7. CDR3 region: CASSLQGTVDGYTF. The sequenced part of the CDR3 DNA is TGTGCCAGCAGCTTACAGGGGACGGTCGATGGC.

As for this clone: The read terminates 3 residues before the CDR3 end, so the remaining end is supplied by the germline J gene. The rearrangement uses TRBV7-2 and TRBJ1-2, with 8 bases lining up with TRBD1. The length of the CDR3 is 15 residues. The V gene end was trimmed by 4 bases and the J gene end by 6 bases; junction bases not matched to a gene: 10. The germline V gene has CDR1 SGHTA and CDR2 FQGNSA. The sequenced part of the CDR3 DNA is TGTGCCAGCAGCTCCGCCCCGAGGACAGGGAATGGC. As protein: CASSSAPRTGNG. The full CDR3 protein reads CASSSAPRTGNGYTF.

About this clone: The read finishes 3 residues shy of the CDR3 end, and the germline J gene is used to complete it. The V gene is TRBV19, the J gene TRBJ1-2; possible D gene TRBD1, 6 bases. The CDR3 is made up of 14 amino acids. Germline V gives CDR1 LNHDA, CDR2 SQIVND (reference sequence). CDR3 in amino acids: CATKTGTLNYDYTF. The CDR3 bases that were read are TGTGCCACCAAAACCGGGACACTGAATTACGAC.

Details on this clone: The CDR3 is cut off 3 residues early in the read; its end comes from the germline J gene. The chain uses TRBV20-1 and TRBJ1-6; maybe TRBD1 (6 bases). The CDR3 length is 14 residues. V lost 3 bases and J 11 bases, leaving 17 bases between the germline ends. Germline V lookup: CDR1 DFQATT, CDR2 SNEGSKA (reference sequence). Incomplete CDR3 DNA: TGCAGTGCTAGCCTGGGACACTTAGGGGCACCC. This encodes CSASLGHLGAP. The full CDR3 sequence reads CSASLGHLGAPLHF.

A note on this clone: Sequencing ends 3 residues short of the CDR3 end; the germline J gene provides the rest. The chain uses TRBV7-2 and TRBJ2-5, with 10 positions matching TRBD1. The CDR3 runs 15 residues. Per germline, CDR1 SGHTA and CDR2 FQGNSA. V lost 3 bases and J lost 4; bases outside the gene matches: 5. The sequenced part of the CDR3 DNA is TGTGCCAGCAGCTTGGGACAGGGGTGGACAGAGACC. Translation gives CASSLGQGWTET. The CDR3, in full, reads CASSLGQGWTETQYF.

A word on this clone: The read stops 3 residues short of the end of the CDR3; the missing end is completed from the germline J gene. V gene TRBV13 combines with J gene TRBJ1-4, with 8 bases that match TRBD1. V shed 5 bases, J shed 7 bases, and the junction held 6 bases outside the gene matches. Germline assignment: CDR1 PRHDT and CDR2 FYEKMQ (reference sequence). The CDR3 sequence is 14 residues long. The CDR3: CASSQTGAGEKLFF. The CDR3 bases that were read are TGTGCCAGCAGCCAGACAGGGGCGGGTGAAAAA. Supplemented by reference TRBV13 and TRBJ1-4, the full variable domain reads AAGVIQSPRHLIKEKRETATLKCYPIPRHDTVYWYQQGPGQDPQFLISFYEKMQSDKGSIPDRFSAQQFSDYHSELNMSSLELGDSALYFCASSQTGAGEKLFFGSGTQLSVL.

For this clone: The read terminates 3 residues ahead of where the CDR3 ends, so the germline J gene completes it. This chain uses TRBV20-1 with TRBJ2-1, with a tentative D call TRBD1 (6 bases). This CDR3 contains 15 residues. The germline gives CDR1 DFQATT, CDR2 SNEGSKA (reference sequence). Trimming took 5 bases from V and 4 from J, leaving 18 bases between them. The part of the CDR3 DNA that was read is TGCAGTGCTTCACAGGGTACTCAGATTTACAATGAG. Protein product: CSASQGTQIYNE. The CDR3 as a whole reads CSASQGTQIYNEQFF.

For this clone: Sequencing ends 3 residues short of the CDR3 end; the germline J gene provides the rest. This chain joins TRBV7-9 and TRBJ1-4; D is unresolved. The CDR3 runs to 14 residues. Germline V CDR1 and CDR2: SEHNR, FQNEAQ (reference sequence). V was shortened by 0 bases and J by 3 bases, with 5 bases between the two germline ends. The covered CDR3 bases are TGTGCCAGCAGCTTAGCGGTAGCTAATGAAAAA. Translation gives CASSLAVANEK. The entire CDR3 protein reads CASSLAVANEKLFF.

Details on this clone: The read ends 3 residues shy of where the CDR3 ends; the end is completed using the germline J gene. This chain connects TRBV30 to TRBJ2-7; tentatively, D is TRBD1 (6 bases). Germline V gene data show CDR1 as GTSNPN and CDR2 as SVGIG (reference sequence). The CDR3 is 12 residues long. Trimming pared 8 bases from V and 3 bases from J, leaving 14 bases between. CDR3 DNA (partial): TGTGCCACAGGACAGAGAAACTACGAG. Amino acid sequence: CATGQRNYE. The CDR3, in full, reads CATGQRNYEQYF. The whole variable domain, remainder taken from reference TRBV30 and TRBJ2-7, is SQTIHQWPATLVQPVGSPLSLECTVEGTSNPNLYWYRQAAGRGLQLLFYSVGIGQISSEVPQNLSASRPQDRQFILSSKKLLLSDSGFYLCATGQRNYEQYFGPGTRLTVT.

Regarding this clone: With the read ending 3 residues before the CDR3 end, the germline J gene is used to fill in that end. This chain links TRBV19 with TRBJ2-1; 11 nucleotides line up with TRBD2. Germline-derived CDR1 and CDR2 are LNHDA and SQIVND (reference sequence). The ends lost 5 bases at V and 8 bases at J; junction bases unmatched: 5. This CDR3 has 14 amino acids. CDR3 amino acids: CASSFSGGADEQFF. The CDR3 DNA, read in part, is TGTGCCAGTAGTTTTAGCGGGGGGGCCGATGAG.

On this clone itself: The read gets to within 3 residues of the CDR3 end, and the germline J gene fills in the rest. The chain couples TRBV19 to TRBJ1-6, with no clear D. This CDR3 comprises 14 residues. Germline V CDR1 and CDR2: LNHDA, SQIVND (reference sequence). The CDR3 loop is CASSIETPAVTLHF. The sequenced part of the CDR3 DNA is TGTGCCAGTAGTATAGAAACCCCGGCGGTCACC.

A remark on this clone: The CDR3 end lies 3 residues beyond the end of the read and is filled in from the germline J gene. The chain has TRBV6-2 or TRBV6-3 and TRBJ2-2; TRBD1 agrees at 11 bases. CDR1 and CDR2 (germline): MNHEY, SVGEGT. Losses at the gene ends were 8 bases for V and 5 bases for J; bases not matched to a gene: 7. This CDR3 has 15 amino acids. Here the CDR3 reads CASVLGQGVTGELFF. The sequenced part of the CDR3 DNA is TGTGCCAGCGTTCTGGGACAGGGGGTAACCGGGGAG.

A note on this clone: The read stops 3 residues short of the end of the CDR3; the missing end is completed from the germline J gene. This chain joins TRBV29-1 and TRBJ1-1; 8 bases fit TRBD1. CDR1 and CDR2 from the germline V gene are SQVTM and ANQGSEA. The CDR3 totals 15 residues. The junction had 11 bases not matched to a gene; V was cut back by 7 bases and J by 1 base. The part of the CDR3 DNA that was read is TGCAGCGGCTGCAGGGGGCAGGGGAGGAACACTGAA. Translation gives CSGCRGQGRNTE. The complete CDR3 protein is CSGCRGQGRNTEAFF.